This T cell receptor beta chain derives from a study of blood T cell repertoires in COVID-19. This clone was picked up one time. Some clones are missing from TCRdb's copy, which holds only in-frame ones; the method was immunoSEQ multiplex PCR. The data hold approximately 230,000 clones, with around 84% observed a single time. Grouping used clinical history reported by participants in a survey and questionnaire. Germline V CDR1 and CDR2: SEHNR, FQNEAQ (reference sequence). V was clipped by 4 bases and J by 3 bases; unmatched bases: 7. The CDR3 runs 15 residues. The genes are TRBV7-9 and TRBJ2-7, with 9 nucleotides matching TRBD2. The receptor comes from a man aged 18 to 30 who had recovered from COVID-19. The specimen was PBMCs or T cells enriched from blood (not recorded which). The CDR3 DNA reads as TGTGCCAGCAGCTCCATTAATAGCGGGGGCTACGAGCAGTACTTC. Translation: CASSSINSGGYEQYF.